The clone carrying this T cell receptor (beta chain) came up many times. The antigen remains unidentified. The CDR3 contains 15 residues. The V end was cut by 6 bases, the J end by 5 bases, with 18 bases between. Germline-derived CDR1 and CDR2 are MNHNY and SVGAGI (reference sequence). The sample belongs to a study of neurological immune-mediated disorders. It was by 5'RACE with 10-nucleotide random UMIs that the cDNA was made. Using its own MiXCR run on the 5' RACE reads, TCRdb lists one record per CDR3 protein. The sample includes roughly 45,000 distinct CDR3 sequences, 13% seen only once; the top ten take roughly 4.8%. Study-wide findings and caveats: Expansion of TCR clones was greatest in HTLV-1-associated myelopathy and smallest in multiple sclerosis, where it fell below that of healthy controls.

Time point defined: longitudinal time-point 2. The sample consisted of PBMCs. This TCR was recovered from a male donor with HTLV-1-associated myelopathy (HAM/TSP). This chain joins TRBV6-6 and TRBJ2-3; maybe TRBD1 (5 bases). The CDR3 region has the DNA TGTGCCAGCAGCCAATATGGCCCCCAGGGAGATACGCAGTATTTT. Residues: CASSQYGPQGDTQYF.